This T cell receptor (beta chain) was captured by sequencing in a study of T cells in Graves' hyperthyroidism and ophthalmopathy. Study-level findings and limits: Most clonotypes expanded in thyroid above 0.001 were likewise present in blood.

The CDR3 is made up of 15 amino acids. Germline-derived CDR1 and CDR2 are SGHTA and FQGTGA. V dropped 2 bases and J dropped 9; count of bases not matched to a gene: 10. With respect to this clonotype: The antigen is not known.

TCR beta CDR3 sequences were amplified from RNA transcripts. RT-PCR in the first round (using the HTBI primer set) targeted the TCR CDR3. TCRdb itself ran the multiplex PCR reads through MiXCR, one entry per CDR3 protein. This table holds hundreds of thousands of distinct CDR3 sequences, approximately 14% found once. This TCR derives from a woman aged 18-29 years with Graves' hyperthyroidism. The V gene is TRBV7-3, the J gene TRBJ2-1, with TRBD2 matching 7 bases. The sample consisted of blood. In DNA, the CDR3 is TGTGCCAGCAGCTTAGGCGGGGGATCGCCAAGTGAGCAGTTCTTC. Residues: CASSLGGGSPSEQFF.